This T cell receptor (beta chain) was found in a study of cytomegalovirus exposure and HLA in healthy donors. PCR used 60 Vbeta primers and 13 Jbeta primers. Here immunoSEQ multiplex PCR was the method, and the copy in TCRdb shows in-frame clones only, minus some. This sample's table has approximately 200,000 clones. Germline V CDR1 and CDR2: MNHEY, SMNVEV (reference sequence). The CDR3 contains 12 residues. Trimming left V 3 bases short and J 7 bases short, with 9 bases between. The study's findings and limits: An analysis that was carried out later associated 15,000 to 20,000 TCR beta sequences with HLA alleles at 0.05 false discovery rate. Upon later analysis, TCR association rates were observed to vary by HLA locus, being highest for DRB1 and lowest for HLA-C. Productive rates of about 87% or about 30% were seen for most TCR beta V segments in an earlier analysis.

On this clone itself: What it binds is not known.

Sequences were obtained from PBMCs. This sequence was found in a boy younger than 18 in good health and CMV-seronegative. J is TRBJ1-2 and V is TRBV27; D might be TRBD1 (6 bases). CDR3 in DNA: TGTGCCAGCAGTTTGAGGGGGAGTGGCTACACCTTC. This translates into CASSLRGSGYTF.